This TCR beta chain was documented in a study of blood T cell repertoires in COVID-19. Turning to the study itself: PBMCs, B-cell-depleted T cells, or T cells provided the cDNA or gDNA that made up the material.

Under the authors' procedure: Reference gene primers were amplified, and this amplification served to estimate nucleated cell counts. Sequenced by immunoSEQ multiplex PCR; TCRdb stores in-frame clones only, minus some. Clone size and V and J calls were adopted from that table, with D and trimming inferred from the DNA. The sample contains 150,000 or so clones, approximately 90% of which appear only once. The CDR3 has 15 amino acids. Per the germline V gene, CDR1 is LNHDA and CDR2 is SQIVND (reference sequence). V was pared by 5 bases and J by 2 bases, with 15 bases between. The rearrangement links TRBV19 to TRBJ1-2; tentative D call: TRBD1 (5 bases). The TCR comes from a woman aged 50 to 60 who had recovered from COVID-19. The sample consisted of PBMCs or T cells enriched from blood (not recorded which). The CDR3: CASSPHQGINYGYTF. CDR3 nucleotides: TGTGCCAGTAGTCCTCACCAGGGCATAAACTATGGCTACACCTTC.